This TCR beta chain is from a study of OX40 agonist ivuxolimab in advanced cancers. Study summary: The patients got ivuxolimab, which is an agonistic anti-OX40 (CD134) antibody. Three dose-escalation patients had partial responses: one with hepatocellular carcinoma and two with cutaneous melanoma. The study, taken as a whole, reports: Relative to CD4+, CD8+ T cells held more expanded clones on average.

Assay used: immunoSEQ multiplex PCR; TCRdb lists only in-frame clones, some missing. This table holds tens of thousands of clones, 83% found once. The CDR3 consists of 14 residues. The germline V gene encodes CDR1 SNHLY and CDR2 FYNNEI. V was shortened by 6 bases and J by 5 bases, with 14 bases between the two germline ends. About this clone: As yet, its antigen is unknown.

The sequencing used CD4+ or CD8+ T cells sorted from blood, collected in a trial of the OX40 agonist ivuxolimab. The TCR sequence derives from an adult with an advanced solid tumor such as melanoma, head and neck, liver or kidney cancer. The rearrangement joins TRBV2 to TRBJ1-5; D not resolved. The DNA of the CDR3 is TGTGCCAGCAGGAAGGCAGAGACTGATCAGCCCCAGCATTTT. It encodes CASRKAETDQPQHF. Supplemented by reference TRBV2 and TRBJ1-5, the full variable domain reads EPEVTQTPSHQVTQMGQEVILRCVPISNHLYFYWYRQILGQKVEFLVSFYNNEISEKSEIFDDQFSVERPDGSNFTLKIRSTKLEDSAMYFCASRKAETDQPQHFGDGTRLSIL.